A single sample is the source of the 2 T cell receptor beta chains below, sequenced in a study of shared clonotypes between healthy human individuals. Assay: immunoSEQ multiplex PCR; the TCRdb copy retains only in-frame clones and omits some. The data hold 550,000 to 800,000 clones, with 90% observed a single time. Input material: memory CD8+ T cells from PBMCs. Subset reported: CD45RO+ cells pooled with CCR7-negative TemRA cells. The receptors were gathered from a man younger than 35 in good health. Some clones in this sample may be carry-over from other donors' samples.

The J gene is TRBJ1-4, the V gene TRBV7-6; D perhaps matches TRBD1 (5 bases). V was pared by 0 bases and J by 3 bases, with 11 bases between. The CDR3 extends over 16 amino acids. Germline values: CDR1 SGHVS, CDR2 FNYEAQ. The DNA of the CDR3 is TGTGCCAGCAGCTTAGCGTTAGGGGCAGCTAATGAAAAACTGTTTTTT. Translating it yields CASSLALGAANEKLFF.

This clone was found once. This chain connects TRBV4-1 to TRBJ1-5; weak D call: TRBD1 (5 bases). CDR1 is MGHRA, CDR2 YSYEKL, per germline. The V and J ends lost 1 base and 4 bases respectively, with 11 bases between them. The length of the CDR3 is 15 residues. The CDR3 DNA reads TGCGCCAGCAGCCAAGTCAGGGCCGAAAATCAGCCCCAGCATTTT. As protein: CASSQVRAENQPQHF.